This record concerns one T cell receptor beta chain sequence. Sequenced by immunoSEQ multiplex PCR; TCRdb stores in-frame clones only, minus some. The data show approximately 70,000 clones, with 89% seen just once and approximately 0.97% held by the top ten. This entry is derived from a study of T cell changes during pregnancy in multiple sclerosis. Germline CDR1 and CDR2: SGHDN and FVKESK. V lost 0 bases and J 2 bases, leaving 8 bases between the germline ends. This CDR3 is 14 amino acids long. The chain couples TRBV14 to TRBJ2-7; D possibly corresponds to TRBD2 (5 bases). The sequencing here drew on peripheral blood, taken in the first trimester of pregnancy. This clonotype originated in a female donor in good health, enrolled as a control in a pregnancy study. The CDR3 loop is CASSQDTGAYEQYF. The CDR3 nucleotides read TGTGCCAGCAGCCAAGATACCGGGGCCTACGAGCAGTACTTC.